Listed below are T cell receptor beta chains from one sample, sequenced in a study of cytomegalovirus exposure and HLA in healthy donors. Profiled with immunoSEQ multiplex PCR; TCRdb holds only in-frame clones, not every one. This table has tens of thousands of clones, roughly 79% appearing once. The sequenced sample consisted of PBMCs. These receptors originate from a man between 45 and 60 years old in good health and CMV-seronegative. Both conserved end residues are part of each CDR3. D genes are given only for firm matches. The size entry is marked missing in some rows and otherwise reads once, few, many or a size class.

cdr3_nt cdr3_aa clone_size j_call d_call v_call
TGTGCCAGCAGTTCCTCTAATTCCGGCTACACCTTC CASSSSNSGYTF NA TRBJ1-2 NA TRBV6-5
TGTGCCAGCAGTTACAATGAGGTCACTGGGGCCAACGTCCTGACTTTC CASSYNEVTGANVLTF NA TRBJ2-6 NA TRBV6-6
TGTGCCAGCATGCCGCGGGGGAGCTACGAGCAGTACTTC CASMPRGSYEQYF NA TRBJ2-7 TRBD2 TRBV7-6
TGTGCCAGCAGTTTCTCCAGGGCCTCCTACGAGCAGTACTTC CASSFSRASYEQYF NA TRBJ2-7 NA TRBV28
TGTGCCAGCAGTGGCAGGGCAAATAGCAATCAGCCCCAGCATTTT CASSGRANSNQPQHF NA TRBJ1-5 NA TRBV27
TGTGCCAGCAGGATGGGACAGACCTACGAGCAGTACTTC CASRMGQTYEQYF NA TRBJ2-7 TRBD1 TRBV2
TGTGCCAGCAGTTTACAGGGGACAGGGAATGGCTACACCTTC CASSLQGTGNGYTF NA TRBJ1-2 TRBD1 TRBV27
TGTGCCAGCAGCTTAACGTTGGCGGGGGGGCAAAATGAGCAGTTCTTC CASSLTLAGGQNEQFF NA TRBJ2-1 TRBD2 TRBV7-3
TGTGCCAGCAGGGGACAGGGGGCAAACTACGAGCAGTACTTC CASRGQGANYEQYF NA TRBJ2-7 TRBD1 TRBV2
TGTGCCTGGAGTGTCTGGGCGCTCACAGGGAGCCTTAACACTGAAGCTTTCTTT CAWSVWALTGSLNTEAFF NA TRBJ1-1 NA TRBV30
TGCGCCAGCAGCTTGCGGGCAGGGGGGTTACCAGATACGCAGTATTTT CASSLRAGGLPDTQYF NA TRBJ2-3 NA TRBV5-1
TGTGCCAGCAGCCGTGGGACAGGAACGGGTGAAAAACTGTTTTTT CASSRGTGTGEKLFF NA TRBJ1-4 TRBD1 TRBV7-8
TGTGCCAGCAGTTCGGACTATGGCTACACCTTC CASSSDYGYTF NA TRBJ1-2 NA TRBV6-5
TGCGCCAGCAGCCAAGGTCTACAGGGGTACCGATACAATGAGCAGTTCTTC CASSQGLQGYRYNEQFF NA TRBJ2-1 TRBD1 TRBV4-3
TGTGCCAGTAGTTTAATGAACACTGAAGCTTTCTTT CASSLMNTEAFF NA TRBJ1-1 NA TRBV19
TGTGCCAGTAGTATGGCAGGGCCCTTGGGCGATACGCAGTATTTT CASSMAGPLGDTQYF NA TRBJ2-3 NA TRBV19
TGTGCCAGCAGTTTTCGGAACACCGGGGAGCTGTTTTTT CASSFRNTGELFF NA TRBJ2-2 NA TRBV28
TGTGCCAGCAGTGAATATCGGGCTGGGGCCAACGTCCTGACTTTC CASSEYRAGANVLTF few TRBJ2-6 NA TRBV25-1
TGCGCCAGCAGCAGGGGACAGGGGTACACCGGGGAGCTGTTTTTT CASSRGQGYTGELFF NA TRBJ2-2 TRBD1 TRBV5-1
TGCGCCAGCAGCCAAGAGCCTATATCCACAGATACGCAGTATTTT CASSQEPISTDTQYF few TRBJ2-3 NA TRBV4-1
TGTGCCAGCAGCTTAGTCCCGGGCACTGAAGCTTTCTTT CASSLVPGTEAFF NA TRBJ1-1 NA TRBV7-8
TGCGCCAGCAGCCAAGAGACTACTGGAAACACCATATATTTT CASSQETTGNTIYF NA TRBJ1-3 NA TRBV4-3
TGTGCCAGTAGGACAGGGGGATCCGGGGCCAACGTCCTGACTTTC CASRTGGSGANVLTF NA TRBJ2-6 TRBD1 TRBV6-1
TGTGCCAGTAGTATAAGGACAGGGGAGCCGACCCAGTACTTC CASSIRTGEPTQYF few TRBJ2-5 TRBD1 TRBV19
TGTGCCAGCAGCAAAGTAACGACTAGCGGAGGGGAGACCCAGTACTTC CASSKVTTSGGETQYF NA TRBJ2-5 TRBD2 TRBV7-9
TGTGCCAGTGTGGGCGGGGGGGAGAGCACAGATACGCAGTATTTT CASVGGGESTDTQYF NA TRBJ2-3 TRBD2 TRBV28
TGTGCCAGCTACAGGGAGGGCCTCTACGAGCAGTGCTTC CASYREGLYEQCF NA TRBJ2-7 NA TRBV6-6
TGTGCCAGCAGCGCCCGAGGGCTCGAGCAGTACTTC CASSARGLEQYF NA TRBJ2-7 NA TRBV7-9
TGTGCCAGCAGCCGGGGAGATAATGAAAAACTGTTTTTT CASSRGDNEKLFF NA TRBJ1-4 NA TRBV9
TGTGCCAGCAGCTTCAACAGGGACTACGAGCAGTACTTC CASSFNRDYEQYF NA TRBJ2-7 NA TRBV11-2
TGTGCCAGCAAACCAGACACGGGGAATTCACCCCTCCACTTT CASKPDTGNSPLHF NA TRBJ1-6 NA TRBV27
TGTGCCAGCAGTCCGGGACAGCCGACCTACGAGCAGTACTTC CASSPGQPTYEQYF once TRBJ2-7 TRBD1 TRBV5-6
TGTGCCAGCAGCCAAACAGCGGGTTGGGAGCAGTACTTC CASSQTAGWEQYF NA TRBJ2-7 NA TRBV7-3
TGTGCCAGCAGTTTCCCCCAGGGGCGTGGGGCCAACGTCCTGACTTTC CASSFPQGRGANVLTF NA TRBJ2-6 NA TRBV6-6
TGCAGTGTTGAATCGGACAGGGAACACGAGCAGTACTTC CSVESDREHEQYF NA TRBJ2-7 TRBD1 TRBV29-1
TGCGCCAGCAGTGAGATGTGGGCAGGGCGAGCTAATGAAAAACTGTTTTTT CASSEMWAGRANEKLFF NA TRBJ1-4 NA TRBV10-2
TGCGCCAGCGAGCAGGGGACCGTGAACACTGAAGCTTTCTTT CASEQGTVNTEAFF once TRBJ1-1 NA TRBV5-1
TGTGCCAGTCTAGACAGGGACTCCTACGAGCAGTACTTC CASLDRDSYEQYF few TRBJ2-7 TRBD1 TRBV19
TGTGCCAGCAGCTCTCAGGGGAAAGGAGATTCACCCCTCCACTTT CASSSQGKGDSPLHF once TRBJ1-6 NA TRBV5-6
TGTGCCAGCAGCAAATTGACTAGGGCAGAGGGGACCCAGTACTTC CASSKLTRAEGTQYF NA TRBJ2-5 NA TRBV21-1
TGTGCCAGCTTGATAGGGACAGGGATGACTAACTATGGCTACACCTTC CASLIGTGMTNYGYTF NA TRBJ1-2 TRBD1 TRBV2
TGTGCCAGCAGTGTGGGACAGGCCTATGGCTACACCTTC CASSVGQAYGYTF NA TRBJ1-2 TRBD1 TRBV27
TGTGCCAGTAGTATCGGACAGGCCTACGAGCAGTACTTC CASSIGQAYEQYF NA TRBJ2-7 TRBD1 TRBV19
TGTGCCAGCAGTGAGACAGGGGGCGAAGCAGATACGCAGTATTTT CASSETGGEADTQYF few TRBJ2-3 TRBD1 TRBV6-4
TGCGGCCGGGGGACACCGGGGGGAAAACTGTTTTTT CGRGTPGGKLFF NA TRBJ1-4 NA TRBV30
TGTGCCAGCAGCTTAAAGGCGGGGGGCCCCGGGGAGCTGTTTTTT CASSLKAGGPGELFF NA TRBJ2-2 TRBD2 TRBV7-3
TGTGCCAGCAGCATATCCACGGGACAGAGCTCCTACGAGCAGTACTTC CASSISTGQSSYEQYF NA TRBJ2-7 NA TRBV21-1
TGTGCCACCAGCAGGACCAGGGTCCAGCCCCAGCATTTT CATSRTRVQPQHF once TRBJ1-5 NA TRBV15
TGTGCCAGCAGCCGAGGGGGCGCGAACACCGGGGAGCTGTTTTTT CASSRGGANTGELFF NA TRBJ2-2 TRBD1 TRBV7-2
TGTGCCAGCAGTCCCAAACGGGTGTGGATCGAGTACGAGCAGTACTTC CASSPKRVWIEYEQYF NA TRBJ2-7 NA TRBV28
TGCGCCAGCAGCTCGGGACAGGGGGCACGGGGCTACACCTTC CASSSGQGARGYTF few TRBJ1-2 TRBD1 TRBV5-1
TGTGCCAGCAGCTTGGCAGAGAACACCGGGGAGCTGTTTTTT CASSLAENTGELFF NA TRBJ2-2 NA TRBV5-6
TGTGCCAGCAGTTGGGACAACTACGAGCAGTACTTC CASSWDNYEQYF few TRBJ2-7 NA TRBV6-5
TGTGCCAGCACGCAGGGCCCCTATAATTCACCCCTCCACTTT CASTQGPYNSPLHF NA TRBJ1-6 NA TRBV6-6
TGTGCCAGCAGCTCTCAGGTCCAGCGGGGTATCGGGGAGCTGTTTTTT CASSSQVQRGIGELFF NA TRBJ2-2 TRBD2 TRBV7-2